The 21 T cell receptor beta chains below come from one sample, sequenced in a study of blood T cell repertoires in COVID-19. TCRdb's table, derived via immunoSEQ multiplex PCR, lists solely in-frame clones and lacks some. The sample has around 130,000 clones, roughly 82% seen once. The sequenced sample consisted of peripheral blood. These receptors were collected from a human donor in a cohort sampled during active COVID-19.

The chain uses TRBV19 and TRBJ1-4, with D possibly being TRBD1 (5 bases). Deletions cut 2 bases from V and 5 bases from J, with 9 bases between. The CDR3 totals 14 residues. Germline lookup yields CDR1 LNHDA and CDR2 SQIVND (reference sequence). The CDR3 spells CASSIQGSNEKLFF. The CDR3 coding sequence is TGTGCCAGTAGTATACAGGGATCAAATGAAAAACTGTTTTTT.

This clone was found a few times. V and J are TRBV4-3 and TRBJ1-6; D is perhaps TRBD1 (6 bases). The CDR3 covers 17 residues. Trimming shortened V by 1 base and J by 3 bases, and 13 bases separated the two germline ends. Germline V gives CDR1 LGHNA, CDR2 YSLEER. CDR3 residues: CASSQGAGGNYNSPLHF. The DNA of the CDR3 is TGCGCCAGCAGCCAAGGGGCTGGGGGCAACTATAATTCACCCCTCCACTTT.

CDR3 amino acids: CASSSSGGPYNEQFF. The CDR3 DNA follows: TGTGCCAGCAGCTCTAGCGGGGGCCCCTACAATGAGCAGTTCTTC. This rearrangement joins TRBV7-9 to TRBJ2-1, with TRBD2 identical over 10 bases. This CDR3 has 15 amino acids. Germline V gene sequence: CDR1 SEHNR, CDR2 FQNEAQ (reference sequence). V shed 4 bases and J 2 bases; nucleotides not matched to a gene: 2.

The rearrangement uses TRBV5-5 and TRBJ2-7; possibly TRBD1 for D (6 bases). From germline, CDR1 is SGHKS and CDR2 YYEKEE (reference sequence). V was shortened by 0 bases and J by 4 bases, with 14 bases between the two germline ends. The CDR3 runs to 15 residues. The CDR3 reads CASSLDSDRRYEQYF. CDR3 nucleotide sequence: TGTGCCAGCAGCTTGGATTCGGACAGACGGTACGAGCAGTACTTC.

The V call is TRBV6-5, the J call TRBJ1-2, with unresolved D. CDR1 is MNHEY and CDR2 is SVGAGI in the germline V gene. This CDR3 has 12 residues. With 4 bases removed from V and 5 bases from J, the gap between germline ends came to 8 bases. CDR3 region: CASSSFGYGYTF. The CDR3 bases are TGTGCCAGCAGTTCCTTCGGGTATGGCTACACCTTC.

The chain uses TRBV19 and TRBJ2-6; the D gene is possibly TRBD1 (6 bases). Germline V gene data show CDR1 as LNHDA and CDR2 as SQIVND (reference sequence). V was pared by 3 bases and J by 4 bases, with 16 bases between. The CDR3 totals 17 residues. DNA of the CDR3: TGTGCCAGTAGTATGAGGACAGCTTCAGGGGGGGCCAACGTCCTGACTTTC. Amino acids: CASSMRTASGGANVLTF.

This rearrangement joins TRBV10-3 to TRBJ1-2; 9 bases are a match to TRBD1. V shed 10 bases, J shed 8 bases, and the junction held 8 bases outside the gene matches. The CDR3 has 12 residues. In germline, CDR1 is ENHRY, CDR2 SYGVKD. This chain's CDR3 is CATGTGNRGYTF. The DNA of the CDR3 is TGTGCCACTGGGACAGGGAACCGCGGCTACACCTTC.

This clone was counted a single time. This sequence joins TRBV18 and TRBJ1-6; 7 nucleotides align to TRBD1. V lost 3 bases to trimming and J lost 7 bases; unmatched junction nucleotides: 9. This CDR3 has 16 amino acids. The germline gives CDR1 KGHSH, CDR2 LQKENI. CDR3 region: CASSPGQAGPNSPLHF. Here the CDR3 DNA reads TGTGCCAGCTCACCCGGACAGGCTGGGCCAAATTCACCCCTCCACTTT. Full variable domain (rest looked up from reference TRBV18 and TRBJ1-6): NAGVMQNPRHLVRRRGQEARLRCSPMKGHSHVYWYRQLPEEGLKFMVYLQKENIIDESGMPKERFSAEFPKEGPSILRIQQVVRGDSAAYFCASSPGQAGPNSPLHFGNGTRLTVT.

The chain links TRBV12-5 to TRBJ2-1; 9 bases are a match to TRBD2. With 5 bases clipped from V and 6 bases from J, the junction kept 11 bases outside the gene matches. Germline V gene data show CDR1 as LGHNT and CDR2 as FRNRAP. The CDR3 loop spans 16 amino acids. In DNA form, the CDR3 reads TGTGCTAGTGGTCCCCAAGGACTAGCGAGGGGCAATGAGCAGTTCTTC. Protein sequence: CASGPQGLARGNEQFF.

This clone was recorded at least ten times. The chain employs TRBV18 and TRBJ2-1, with D perhaps matching TRBD1 (6 bases). There are 16 residues in the CDR3. V was cut by 2 bases and J by 6 bases, with 17 bases left in between. Germline lookup yields CDR1 KGHSH and CDR2 LQKENI. The CDR3 sequence: CASSPSGPGAFNEQFF. Written as DNA, the CDR3 is TGTGCCAGCTCACCATCCGGACCAGGGGCTTTCAATGAGCAGTTCTTC.

The rearrangement links TRBV4-3 to TRBJ1-2, with unresolved D. Trimming pared 0 bases from V and 5 bases from J, leaving 10 bases between. The CDR3 spans 14 residues. The germline CDR1 and CDR2 sequences are LGHNA and YSLEER. The CDR3 coding sequence is TGCGCCAGCAGCCAAGATCTTGGAGGGTATGGCTACACCTTC. Its translation is CASSQDLGGYGYTF.

The J gene is TRBJ2-3, the V gene TRBV6-6; D not certain. The V end lost 2 bases, the J end lost 3 bases, and 9 bases lay between the germline ends. Germline CDR1 and CDR2: MNHNY and SVGAGI (reference sequence). This CDR3 comprises 14 residues. The CDR3 nucleotides are TGTGCCAGCAGTTACGTTCAGAGGACAGATACGCAGTATTTT. It is translated as CASSYVQRTDTQYF.

J is TRBJ1-4 and V is TRBV28; the D gene is possibly TRBD1 (5 bases). Germline CDR1 and CDR2: MDHEN and SYDVKM. V lost 4 bases and J 0 bases, leaving 12 bases between the germline ends. The CDR3 has 16 residues. CDR3 in DNA: TGTGCCAGCAGTTCCCTGGGGGGTTCAACTAATGAAAAACTGTTTTTT. Its protein product is CASSSLGGSTNEKLFF.

The gene calls are TRBV9 and TRBJ2-3; 7 positions match TRBD2. Germline CDR1 reads SGDLS; CDR2 reads YYNGEE. This CDR3 is 16 amino acids long. Germline trimming cut 4 bases from V and 0 bases from J; bases unmatched to any gene: 8. In DNA, the CDR3 is TGTGCCAGCAGCACGAGGGGCGGGGGAAGCACAGATACGCAGTATTTT. Translated, it gives CASSTRGGGSTDTQYF. The variable domain in full, with the rest retrieved from reference TRBV9 and TRBJ2-3, is DSGVTQTPKHLITATGQRVTLRCSPRSGDLSVYWYQQSLDQGLQFLIQYYNGEERAKGNILERFSAQQFPDLHSELNLSSLELGDSALYFCASSTRGGGSTDTQYFGPGTRLTVL.

The chain has TRBV9 and TRBJ1-2; 7 positions agree with TRBD1. The trim removed 0 bases at V and 5 bases at J, leaving 4 bases unmatched. CDR3 length: 14 residues. Germline CDR1 is SGDLS and CDR2 is YYNGEE. In nucleotides, the CDR3 is TGTGCCAGCAGCGTAGGACAGGGTGGGTATGGCTACACCTTC. Encoded protein: CASSVGQGGYGYTF. Full variable domain (outside the CDR3, taken from reference TRBV9 and TRBJ1-2): DSGVTQTPKHLITATGQRVTLRCSPRSGDLSVYWYQQSLDQGLQFLIQYYNGEERAKGNILERFSAQQFPDLHSELNLSSLELGDSALYFCASSVGQGGYGYTFGSGTRLTVV.

The CDR3 reads CASGGTASYEQYF. CDR3 sequence (DNA): TGTGCCAGCGGGGGGACGGCTTCCTACGAGCAGTACTTC. The J gene is TRBJ2-7, the V gene TRBV2; the D gene is possibly TRBD2 (6 bases). The CDR3 is 13 amino acids. The germline V gene encodes CDR1 SNHLY and CDR2 FYNNEI. V dropped 8 bases and J dropped 1 base, with 12 bases sitting between them.

The rearrangement links TRBV3-1 (or the pseudogene TRBV3-2) to TRBJ1-6; maybe TRBD1 (6 bases). The CDR3 runs 14 residues. Germline values: CDR1 LGHDT, CDR2 YNNKEL (reference sequence). V lost 7 bases and J lost 6, with 13 bases in between. The CDR3 sequence is CASTSGTPNSPLHF. In DNA form, the CDR3 reads TGTGCCAGCACCTCCGGGACACCTAATTCACCCCTCCACTTT.

V usage is TRBV6-5 and J usage is TRBJ1-1; D is uncertain. Trimming stripped 7 bases from V and 2 bases from J, with 14 bases between. Germline V lookup: CDR1 MNHEY, CDR2 SVGAGI. This CDR3 region has 14 residues. The CDR3 sequence: CASTARIPNTEAFF. CDR3 nucleotide sequence: TGTGCCAGCACTGCTAGGATCCCTAACACTGAAGCTTTCTTT.

This rearrangement joins TRBV24-1 to TRBJ2-7, with a weak D call TRBD2 (7 bases). This CDR3 has 17 amino acids. The V end lost 2 bases, the J end lost 3 bases, and 19 bases lay between the germline ends. CDR1 is KGHDR, CDR2 SFDVKD, per germline. DNA of the CDR3: TGTGCCACCAGTGATTCGACTAAGGGGGGGATTGGCTACGAGCAGTACTTC. It codes for CATSDSTKGGIGYEQYF.

This clone came up once. This chain connects TRBV5-4 to TRBJ1-4; 8 bases align to TRBD1. There are 15 residues in the CDR3. V shed 5 bases and J 8 bases; nucleotides not matched to a gene: 11. Germline V gene data show CDR1 as SGHNT and CDR2 as YYREEE (reference sequence). This chain's CDR3 is CASRTQGALGEKLFF. The CDR3 DNA reads TGTGCCAGCAGGACCCAGGGGGCGCTCGGAGAAAAACTGTTTTTT. Supplemented by reference TRBV5-4 and TRBJ1-4, the full variable domain reads ETGVTQSPTHLIKTRGQQVTLRCSSQSGHNTVSWYQQALGQGPQFIFQYYREEENGRGNFPPRFSGLQFPNYSSELNVNALELDDSALYLCASRTQGALGEKLFFGSGTQLSVL.

The chain couples TRBV18 to TRBJ1-2, with TRBD1 identical over 8 bases. J was trimmed by 6 bases and V by 3 bases; bases with no gene match: 9. Germline-derived CDR1 and CDR2 are KGHSH and LQKENI. The CDR3 spans 15 residues. Here the CDR3 DNA reads TGTGCCAGCTCACCGACCTCAGACAGGGGCCATGGCTACACCTTC. It translates to CASSPTSDRGHGYTF. Looking up the rest from reference TRBV18 and TRBJ1-2 gives the full variable domain: NAGVMQNPRHLVRRRGQEARLRCSPMKGHSHVYWYRQLPEEGLKFMVYLQKENIIDESGMPKERFSAEFPKEGPSILRIQQVVRGDSAAYFCASSPTSDRGHGYTFGSGTRLTVV.